Below are 21 T cell receptor beta chains sequenced from a single sample in a study of control samples from healthy donors and cancer patients (dated by TCRdb to about 2020). Receptor amplification or capture employed the immunoSEQ multiplex PCR assay. The clones in this table, taken by TCRdb from immuneACCESS, are in-frame only. Not every clone is retained; where verified, under half of the shortfall comes from an unresolved V gene, and the cause of the rest is unknown. This sample comprises 150,000 to 180,000 clones, over 90% of them detected only once. About 2.4% of the sample belongs to the ten largest clones. Source material: blood. These receptors originate from a man in his fifties in good health.

The chain uses TRBV27 and TRBJ1-4; D might be TRBD1 (5 bases). V dropped 6 bases and J dropped 4 bases, with 18 bases sitting between them. This CDR3 has 16 residues. Per the germline V gene, CDR1 is MNHEY and CDR2 is SMNVEV (reference sequence). The CDR3: CASSPGLAPFNEKLFF. CDR3 in DNA: TGTGCCAGCAGCCCGGGACTTGCTCCATTTAATGAAAAACTGTTTTTT.

This rearrangement joins TRBV7-9 to TRBJ2-2; the D gene is possibly TRBD2 (5 bases). CDR1 is SEHNR and CDR2 is FQNEAQ in the germline V gene (reference sequence). V was trimmed by 5 bases and J by 3 bases, leaving 13 bases between them. CDR3 length: 15 residues. The CDR3 DNA is TGTGCCAGCAGCCGGGCCGGGGAGTACACCGGGGAGCTGTTTTTT. It codes for CASSRAGEYTGELFF.

The gene calls are TRBV19 and TRBJ2-1; D call uncertain. This CDR3 has 14 amino acids. V was clipped by 8 bases and J by 3 bases, with 14 bases between them. CDR1 and CDR2 from the germline V gene are LNHDA and SQIVND (reference sequence). DNA for the CDR3: TGTGCCAGTCGTCCTGCAGGAAACTACAATGAGCAGTTCTTC. It yields the protein CASRPAGNYNEQFF.

The V call is TRBV18, the J call TRBJ1-1; D is uncertain. V was pared by 0 bases and J by 0 bases, with 8 bases between. This CDR3 is 15 amino acids long. Germline V CDR1 and CDR2: KGHSH, LQKENI. The CDR3 bases are TGTGCCAGCTCACCACCTAGGGTACTGAACACTGAAGCTTTCTTT. Protein product: CASSPPRVLNTEAFF.

The genes are TRBV7-9 and TRBJ1-1; D is uncertain. CDR3 length: 12 residues. V gave up 7 bases and J gave up 6 bases, with 12 bases separating them. Looked up from germline, CDR1 is SEHNR and CDR2 is FQNEAQ (reference sequence). The CDR3 DNA is TGTGCCAGCACCCTAAGGGTTTCTGAAGCTTTCTTT. Translation gives CASTLRVSEAFF.

This chain joins TRBV9 and TRBJ2-7, with TRBD1 identical over 8 bases. V lost 2 bases and J lost 0; bases outside the gene matches: 4. CDR1 and CDR2 (germline): SGDLS, YYNGEE. The CDR3 consists of 15 residues. The CDR3 sequence is CASSVGQGFSYEQYF. In DNA, the CDR3 is TGTGCCAGCAGCGTCGGACAGGGTTTCTCCTACGAGCAGTACTTC.

V is TRBV25-1 and J is TRBJ1-4; 8 nucleotides line up with TRBD1. The CDR3 is 14 amino acids. CDR1 and CDR2 (germline): MGHDK, SYGVNS. V was pared by 4 bases and J by 7 bases, with 5 bases of the junction left unmatched. DNA of the CDR3: TGTGCCAGCAGTGTGACAGGGGTAGGTGAAAAACTGTTTTTT. Its protein product is CASSVTGVGEKLFF. Full variable domain (rest looked up from reference TRBV25-1 and TRBJ1-4): EADIYQTPRYLVIGTGKKITLECSQTMGHDKMYWYQQDPGMELHLIHYSYGVNSTEKGDLSSESTVSRIRTEHFPLTLESARPSHTSQYLCASSVTGVGEKLFFGSGTQLSVL.

The chain recombines TRBV11-2 with TRBJ2-7; the D call may be TRBD1 or TRBD2 (5 bases each). This CDR3 region has 15 residues. CDR1 is SGHAT and CDR2 is FQNNGV in the germline V gene. V was pared by 5 bases and J by 1 base, with 15 bases between. This CDR3 reads CASSRSRDGSYEQYF. The CDR3 bases are TGTGCCAGCAGCCGTTCGAGGGACGGTTCCTACGAGCAGTACTTC.

The rearrangement uses TRBV3-1 (or the pseudogene TRBV3-2) and TRBJ2-1; no reliable D call. The V and J ends lost 2 bases and 7 bases respectively, with 15 bases between them. Germline V CDR1 and CDR2: LGHDT, YNNKEL (reference sequence). CDR3 length: 15 residues. CDR3 in amino acids: CASSQSGLERNEQFF. CDR3 bases: TGTGCCAGCAGCCAATCGGGCCTTGAGAGGAATGAGCAGTTCTTC.

The rearrangement uses TRBV4-1 and TRBJ2-3; 8 bases are a match to TRBD2. Trimming removed 1 base from V and 3 bases from J; junction bases left unmatched: 3. CDR3 length: 15 amino acids. Germline CDR1 MGHRA, CDR2 YSYEKL. DNA for the CDR3: TGCGCCAGCAGCCAAGTAGCGGGGAGAACAGATACGCAGTATTTT. Amino acid sequence: CASSQVAGRTDTQYF.

The chain joins TRBV19 to TRBJ2-7; 10 nucleotides match TRBD1. This CDR3 region has 17 residues. V shed 5 bases and J 5 bases; nucleotides not matched to a gene: 15. CDR1 and CDR2 (germline): LNHDA, SQIVND (reference sequence). CDR3 amino acids: CASSAWGSGQGSDEQYF. DNA for the CDR3: TGTGCCAGTAGTGCCTGGGGCTCGGGACAGGGGTCTGACGAGCAGTACTTC. Together with reference TRBV19 and TRBJ2-7, the CDR3 gives the full variable domain: DGGITQSPKYLFRKEGQNVTLSCEQNLNHDAMYWYRQDPGQGLRLIYYSQIVNDFQKGDIAEGYSVSREKKESFPLTVTSAQKNPTAFYLCASSAWGSGQGSDEQYFGPGTRLTVT.

For the CDR3, the DNA is TGTGCCATCAGTGACAAGGGGGTCCCAGATACGCAGTATTTT. This encodes CAISDKGVPDTQYF. The chain is built from TRBV10-3 and TRBJ2-3, with D possibly being TRBD1 (6 bases). This CDR3 is 14 amino acids long. Germline V gene lookup returns CDR1 ENHRY and CDR2 SYGVKD. V gave up 3 bases and J gave up 4 bases, with 11 bases separating them.

This clone was detected only a few times. CDR3 loop: CASSQEASGSNRETQYF. In nucleotides, the CDR3 is TGCGCCAGCAGCCAAGAAGCCAGCGGGAGTAACCGGGAGACCCAGTACTTC. The chain is built from TRBV4-1 and TRBJ2-5; 8 positions agree with TRBD2. The ends lost 0 bases at V and 5 bases at J; junction bases unmatched: 11. CDR1 is MGHRA and CDR2 is YSYEKL in the germline V gene. The CDR3 contains 17 residues.

The J gene is TRBJ2-1, the V gene TRBV7-9, with D maybe TRBD1 (7 bases). V was trimmed by 2 bases and J by 4 bases, leaving 15 bases between them. The CDR3 is 16 residues long. CDR1 is SEHNR and CDR2 is FQNEAQ in the germline V gene (reference sequence). The CDR3 loop reads CASSLWAGQKYNEQFF. The DNA of the CDR3 is TGTGCCAGCAGCTTATGGGCGGGACAGAAATACAATGAGCAGTTCTTC.

The V call is TRBV7-9, the J call TRBJ2-5, with D tentatively TRBD1 (5 bases). The V gene's germline CDR1 is SEHNR and CDR2 FQNEAQ (reference sequence). The CDR3 has 12 residues. Trimming removed 9 bases from V and 0 bases from J, with 8 bases in between. The CDR3 reads CASSGYQETQYF. Here the CDR3 DNA reads TGTGCCAGTTCAGGGTACCAAGAGACCCAGTACTTC.

The chain recombines TRBV7-9 with TRBJ2-1, with 7 positions matching TRBD1. The CDR3 is 15 amino acids. J lost 0 bases, V lost 5 bases, and 4 bases had no gene match. The germline CDR1 and CDR2 sequences are SEHNR and FQNEAQ (reference sequence). The CDR3 region is CASSETGPSYNEQFF. CDR3 sequence (DNA): TGTGCCAGCAGCGAGACAGGGCCCTCCTACAATGAGCAGTTCTTC.

The chain uses TRBV19 and TRBJ1-2, with D possibly matching TRBD1 (5 bases). The CDR3 totals 15 residues. Between the trimmed V and J ends, which lost 3 bases and 8 bases, there was a span of 19 bases. CDR1 is LNHDA, CDR2 SQIVND, per germline (reference sequence). The CDR3 reads CASSMRRAQGRGYTF. The CDR3 coding sequence is TGTGCCAGTAGTATGCGAAGGGCGCAGGGACGAGGCTACACCTTC.

V usage is TRBV7-2 and J usage is TRBJ2-7; 11 bases map to TRBD2. Germline V CDR1 and CDR2: SGHTA, FQGNSA. The junction had 4 bases not matched to a gene; V was cut back by 3 bases and J by 6 bases. The CDR3 is 14 residues long. The CDR3 sequence is CASSLTSGNIEQYF. The CDR3 DNA follows: TGTGCCAGCAGCTTGACTAGCGGGAATATCGAGCAGTACTTC.

The V and J genes are TRBV19 and TRBJ2-2, with a possible D match to TRBD2 (6 bases). The CDR3 spans 13 residues. Germline V gene lookup returns CDR1 LNHDA and CDR2 SQIVND (reference sequence). Trimming took 3 bases from V and 6 from J, leaving 8 bases between them. The CDR3 protein is CASSMGGAGELFF. In DNA, the CDR3 is TGTGCCAGTAGTATGGGCGGGGCCGGGGAGCTGTTTTTT.

The table lists this clone with a count of one. The chain joins TRBV11-3 to TRBJ2-5; maybe TRBD1 (5 bases). The germline gives CDR1 SGHNT, CDR2 YENEEA. The CDR3 runs to 14 residues. V was trimmed by 1 base and J by 4 bases, leaving 10 bases between them. The chain's CDR3 is CASSLVRGSETQYF. The CDR3, as DNA: TGTGCCAGCAGCTTAGTAAGGGGATCAGAGACCCAGTACTTC.

This chain's CDR3 is CASSSLRAGGPGEKTQYF. CDR3 DNA: TGCGCCAGCAGCAGCCTGAGGGCGGGAGGGCCTGGCGAAAAGACCCAGTACTTC. V gene TRBV5-1 combines with J gene TRBJ2-5; TRBD2 aligns across 9 bases. The J segment lost 6 bases and the V segment lost 4 bases, leaving 19 bases of the junction unmatched. The CDR3 spans 18 residues. Germline CDR1 SGHRS, CDR2 YFSETQ.